The 29 T cell receptor beta chains below all came from one sample that was sequenced in a study of T cell changes during pregnancy in multiple sclerosis. Libraries were prepared by immunoSEQ multiplex PCR; TCRdb keeps only in-frame clonotypes and omits some of them. The table records tens of thousands of clones, more than 75% of them present only once. The sequencing used CD8+ T cells from peripheral blood mononuclear cells, collected after pregnancy. These receptors were obtained from a female donor with multiple sclerosis, enrolled in a pregnancy study.

The chain links TRBV5-4 to TRBJ1-6; 7 positions agree with TRBD1. Germline V gene lookup returns CDR1 SGHNT and CDR2 YYREEE (reference sequence). This CDR3 is 16 amino acids long. V shed 2 bases, J shed 10 bases, and the junction held 12 bases outside the gene matches. CDR3 bases: TGTGCCAGCAGCTTTTGGAAGGGCCCAGGGGGATCACCCCTCCACTTT. Protein sequence: CASSFWKGPGGSPLHF.

This clone has a handful of counts. This rearrangement joins TRBV6-1 to TRBJ2-7; tentative D call: TRBD2 (5 bases). Germline values: CDR1 MNHNS, CDR2 SASEGT. Trimming took off 1 base at V and 0 bases at J, with 10 bases between the two ends. The CDR3 totals 15 residues. CDR3 residues: CASSEGPGSSYEQYF. The CDR3 DNA is TGTGCCAGCAGTGAAGGCCCTGGGAGCTCCTACGAGCAGTACTTC.

The V and J genes are TRBV10-3 and TRBJ2-7; D might be TRBD1 (6 bases). The CDR3 sequence is 14 residues long. Germline V lookup: CDR1 ENHRY, CDR2 SYGVKD. V was shortened by 0 bases and J by 6 bases, with 12 bases between the two germline ends. The CDR3 here is CAISESMDRGEQYF. CDR3 coding DNA: TGTGCCATCAGTGAGTCGATGGACAGAGGCGAGCAGTACTTC.

The chain combines TRBV7-3 with TRBJ2-1, with 8 bases fitting TRBD2. With V trimmed by 5 bases and J by 9 bases, 12 bases remained unmatched. Germline loops: CDR1 SGHTA, CDR2 FQGTGA. The CDR3 has 15 residues. The CDR3 here is CASSHGLAPNREQFF. The CDR3 DNA reads as TGTGCCAGCAGCCACGGACTAGCCCCCAATCGTGAGCAGTTCTTC.

The rearrangement joins TRBV19 to TRBJ1-1; tentative D call: TRBD1 (5 bases). The CDR3 length is 15 residues. Deletions cut 5 bases from V and 0 bases from J, with 13 bases between. Germline lookup yields CDR1 LNHDA and CDR2 SQIVND (reference sequence). Here the CDR3 reads CASSRTGKMNTEAFF. CDR3 nucleotide sequence: TGTGCCAGTAGTCGAACAGGTAAAATGAACACTGAAGCTTTCTTT.

This chain joins TRBV28 and TRBJ1-4; 7 positions match TRBD1. Germline V gene lookup returns CDR1 MDHEN and CDR2 SYDVKM. V was clipped by 8 bases and J by 3 bases; unmatched bases: 6. The CDR3 runs to 14 residues. CDR3 coding DNA: TGTGCCAGCTGGGAGGACAGGCCTAATGAAAAACTGTTTTTT. This sequence encodes CASWEDRPNEKLFF.

This clone was picked up a small number of times. This chain connects TRBV5-4 to TRBJ2-3, with D possibly being TRBD2 (5 bases). V was cut by 4 bases and J by 14 bases, with 20 bases left in between. The germline V gene encodes CDR1 SGHNT and CDR2 YYREEE (reference sequence). This CDR3 is 13 amino acids long. In DNA, the CDR3 is TGTGCCAGCAGCCTGTCCCCAGCGGTGTACGCGTATTTT. Its protein product is CASSLSPAVYAYF.

The gene calls are TRBV19 and TRBJ2-5; 8 nucleotides match TRBD1. V was pared by 5 bases and J by 4 bases, with 12 bases of the junction left unmatched. There are 16 residues in the CDR3. The germline CDR1 and CDR2 sequences are LNHDA and SQIVND (reference sequence). CDR3 residues: CASSPWAETGAETQYF. The CDR3 bases are TGTGCCAGTAGTCCCTGGGCCGAGACAGGGGCAGAGACCCAGTACTTC.

The genes are TRBV5-4 and TRBJ1-2; D perhaps matches TRBD1 (6 bases). The V and J ends lost 0 bases and 0 bases respectively, with 6 bases between them. The CDR3 loop spans 14 amino acids. The germline CDR1 and CDR2 sequences are SGHNT and YYREEE (reference sequence). DNA for the CDR3: TGTGCCAGCAGCTTGGACAGGGCTAACTATGGCTACACCTTC. This translates into CASSLDRANYGYTF.

V is TRBV5-1 and J is TRBJ1-2, with 7 bases identical to TRBD1. This CDR3 region has 16 residues. In germline, CDR1 is SGHRS, CDR2 YFSETQ. V was pared by 5 bases and J by 4 bases, with 14 bases of the junction left unmatched. Written as DNA, the CDR3 is TGCGCCAGCAGTTCTATCCAGGCAGGGGGTTTCTATGGCTACACCTTC. It is translated as CASSSIQAGGFYGYTF.

The V and J genes are TRBV11-3 and TRBJ2-1, with no clear D. CDR1 and CDR2 from the germline V gene are SGHNT and YENEEA. Trimming removed 4 bases at V and 8 bases at J, with 15 bases between. The CDR3 spans 14 residues. CDR3 DNA: TGTGCCAGCAGCTCCGACCGACACATCGATGAGCAGTTCTTC. Protein sequence: CASSSDRHIDEQFF.

The chain combines TRBV5-6 with TRBJ1-2; weak D call: TRBD1 (6 bases). The length of the CDR3 is 14 residues. CDR1 is SGHDT, CDR2 YYEEEE, per germline. V lost 4 bases to trimming and J lost 5 bases, with 15 bases between them. As DNA, the CDR3 is TGTGCCAGCAGCCCGGGACAAAGCCTTTATGGCTACACCTTC. It translates to CASSPGQSLYGYTF.

V usage is TRBV30 and J usage is TRBJ1-5, with no clear D. Germline V gives CDR1 GTSNPN, CDR2 SVGIG (reference sequence). The germline V and J ends were trimmed by 4 bases and 7 bases, with 14 bases remaining between them. CDR3 size: 13 residues. This chain's CDR3 is CAWTDPGGQPQHF. In DNA form, the CDR3 reads TGTGCCTGGACTGACCCGGGCGGGCAGCCCCAGCATTTT.

This chain connects TRBV21-1 to TRBJ1-1. TRBV21-1 is a listed pseudogene. The CDR3 is 14 amino acids. The CDR3 here is CASSLEGLNTEAFF. Here the CDR3 DNA reads TGTGCCAGCAGCCTTGAGGGCTTGAACACTGAAGCTTTCTTT.

This clone has only one observation. V and J are TRBV27 and TRBJ1-1; possible D gene TRBD1, 5 bases. The V gene lost 7 bases and the J gene lost 1 base, with 13 bases spanning the gap. This CDR3 contains 14 residues. The germline CDR1 and CDR2 sequences are MNHEY and SMNVEV (reference sequence). The DNA for the CDR3 is TGTGCCAGCACCCCGGGGGGAGCGAACACTGAAGCTTTCTTT. Its translation is CASTPGGANTEAFF.

The J gene is TRBJ2-3, the V gene TRBV4-1; 11 bases are shared with TRBD1. V was pared by 1 base and J by 3 bases, with 9 bases of the junction left unmatched. Germline V gives CDR1 MGHRA, CDR2 YSYEKL. The CDR3 contains 18 residues. CDR3 region: CASSQGATGTGGTDTQYF. As DNA, the CDR3 is TGCGCCAGCAGCCAAGGGGCGACCGGGACAGGGGGTACAGATACGCAGTATTTT.

The V call is TRBV5-4, the J call TRBJ2-7; the match to TRBD2 covers 8 bases. This CDR3 comprises 12 residues. The germline V gene encodes CDR1 SGHNT and CDR2 YYREEE (reference sequence). The CDR3 sequence: CAYVEVAGWEYF. As DNA, the CDR3 is TGTGCGTACGTGGAAGTAGCGGGGTGGGAGTACTTC.

The V and J genes are TRBV4-3 and TRBJ2-1; the match to TRBD1 covers 7 bases. Germline loops: CDR1 LGHNA, CDR2 YSLEER. The length of the CDR3 is 17 residues. The J segment lost 0 bases and the V segment lost 0 bases, leaving 5 bases of the junction unmatched. The CDR3: CASSQDPQGVSYNEQFF. CDR3 nucleotide sequence: TGCGCCAGCAGCCAAGATCCGCAGGGGGTCTCCTACAATGAGCAGTTCTTC.

V is TRBV25-1 and J is TRBJ1-2; D is ambiguous. Germline V gene lookup returns CDR1 MGHDK and CDR2 SYGVNS. Trimming took 2 bases from V and 0 from J, leaving 10 bases between them. CDR3 length: 15 residues. The CDR3 bases are TGTGCCAGCAGTGAAGGGCAGAACCCTAACTATGGCTACACCTTC. This sequence encodes CASSEGQNPNYGYTF.

The chain links TRBV7-2 to TRBJ1-1; no reliable D call. Trimming left V 5 bases short and J 7 bases short, with 11 bases between. The V gene's germline CDR1 is SGHTA and CDR2 FQGNSA. The CDR3 has 12 residues. The DNA for the CDR3 is TGTGCCAGCAGCCCAGGTTTTATTGAAGCTTTCTTT. It is translated as CASSPGFIEAFF. Full variable domain (rest looked up from reference TRBV7-2 and TRBJ1-1): GAGVSQSPSNKVTEKGKDVELRCDPISGHTALYWYRQSLGQGLEFLIYFQGNSAPDKSGLPSDRFSAERTGGSVSTLTIQRTQQEDSAVYLCASSPGFIEAFFGQGTRLTVV.

This clone showed up just once. The gene calls are TRBV27 and TRBJ2-7; the match to TRBD2 covers 8 bases. This CDR3 spans 12 amino acids. Trimming cost V 5 bases and J 6 bases; bases outside gene matches: 3. The germline V gene has CDR1 MNHEY and CDR2 SMNVEV (reference sequence). The CDR3 bases are TGTGCCAGCAGTACGGGGGGGGCCGAGCAGTACTTC. Translated, it gives CASSTGGAEQYF.

This clone was picked up one time. The chain links TRBV7-2 to TRBJ1-1; unclear D gene. CDR1 and CDR2 from the germline V gene are SGHTA and FQGNSA. This CDR3 has 15 residues. The V and J ends lost 1 base and 0 bases respectively, with 9 bases between them. The CDR3 nucleotides read TGTGCCAGCAGCTTAGTTGCGTTCATGAACACTGAAGCTTTCTTT. Translating it yields CASSLVAFMNTEAFF.

This sequence joins TRBV4-1 and TRBJ1-1, with 7 bases fitting TRBD1. Germline V gene lookup returns CDR1 MGHRA and CDR2 YSYEKL. V lost 5 bases, J lost 3 bases, and 12 bases stayed unmatched. The CDR3 sequence is 16 residues long. The CDR3 DNA reads as TGCGCCAGCAGCTGGGACAGTCGCCGTCGGGACACTGAAGCTTTCTTT. Amino acids: CASSWDSRRRDTEAFF.

The chain uses TRBV9 and TRBJ2-3; 8 nucleotides match TRBD1. The CDR3 extends over 16 amino acids. CDR1 and CDR2 (germline): SGDLS, YYNGEE. V trimming: 4 bases; J trimming: 4 bases; junction bases outside the gene matches: 11. The CDR3 loop is CASSPGVRGLADTQYF. The CDR3 bases are TGTGCCAGCAGCCCCGGGGTCAGGGGGCTCGCAGATACGCAGTATTTT.

The gene calls are TRBV7-9 and TRBJ2-7; D is perhaps TRBD2 (6 bases). With 6 bases removed from V and 3 bases from J, the gap between germline ends came to 9 bases. CDR3 length: 12 amino acids. Looked up from germline, CDR1 is SEHNR and CDR2 is FQNEAQ (reference sequence). CDR3 loop: CASSPGGYEQYF. The CDR3 DNA is TGTGCCAGCAGTCCCGGGGGCTACGAGCAGTACTTC.

This clone was found once. The CDR3 here is CASSFADKETQYF. The CDR3 DNA reads as TGTGCCAGCAGTTTTGCGGACAAAGAGACCCAGTACTTC. The chain has TRBV27 and TRBJ2-5; possibly TRBD1 for D (5 bases). Germline V CDR1 and CDR2: MNHEY, SMNVEV (reference sequence). Trimming pared 3 bases from V and 3 bases from J, leaving 8 bases between. CDR3 length equals 13 residues.

J is TRBJ2-7 and V is TRBV5-8, with a weak D call TRBD2 (6 bases). Germline assignment: CDR1 SGHTS and CDR2 YDEGEE. CDR3 length equals 16 residues. V lost 3 bases and J 0 bases, leaving 16 bases between the germline ends. CDR3 DNA sequence: TGTGCCAGCAGCTCCCCCCCGGGGGAAAGCTCCTACGAGCAGTACTTC. As protein: CASSSPPGESSYEQYF.

The CDR3 reads CASSSRTGRTEAFF. The CDR3 DNA sequence: TGTGCCAGCAGTTCCCGGACAGGGCGGACTGAAGCTTTCTTT. This sequence joins TRBV27 and TRBJ1-1; 8 nucleotides align to TRBD1. CDR3 length: 14 amino acids. Germline loops: CDR1 MNHEY, CDR2 SMNVEV (reference sequence). The ends lost 4 bases at V and 5 bases at J; junction bases unmatched: 6.

This CDR3 reads CASSLEGVWNYGYTF. CDR3 DNA: TGCGCCAGCAGCTTGGAGGGGGTTTGGAACTATGGCTACACCTTC. The rearrangement uses TRBV5-1 and TRBJ1-2, with a weak D call TRBD1 (6 bases). Germline V CDR1 and CDR2: SGHRS, YFSETQ. Between the trimmed V and J ends, which lost 0 bases and 2 bases, there was a span of 11 bases. The CDR3 is made up of 15 amino acids.